This T cell receptor beta chain was sequenced in a study of cytomegalovirus exposure and HLA in healthy donors. Turning to the study itself: An earlier analysis identified 110 million or so unique TCR beta sequences in some 170 million T cells.

Study results and limitations: According to the study, around 160 TCR beta chains were cytomegalovirus-associated.

A note on this clone: Antigen unknown.

The PCR ran on 60 Vbeta and 13 Jbeta primers. The assay was immunoSEQ multiplex PCR, and TCRdb's table has in-frame clones only and misses some. In all, the sample yields 96,000 or so clones. Germline V CDR1 and CDR2: SGHRS, YFSETQ. The CDR3 sequence is 15 residues long. With V trimmed by 0 bases and J by 6 bases, 5 bases remained unmatched. The rearrangement uses TRBV5-1 and TRBJ2-3, with 9 bases matching TRBD1. The receptor was isolated from a woman aged 25 to 39 in good health and CMV-seronegative. The sample was PBMCs. This CDR3 reads CASSLARDRADTQYF. The CDR3 coding sequence is TGCGCCAGCAGCTTGGCCCGGGACAGGGCCGATACGCAGTATTTT.